What follows is one T cell receptor beta chain and its context. The antigen it recognizes is unknown. The input lacks base qualities; no much larger clone sits a single base away. Reading the germline V gene gives CDR1 SGHRS and CDR2 YFSETQ. V loses 6 bases of germline sequence and J loses 0 bases, and the interval between the two ends is 11 bases. Taken from cysteine to phenylalanine, the CDR3 has 14 residues. The CDR3 DNA has 42 bases and is translated from base 1. The data were taken from a study of intratumoral heterogeneity in liver cancer. For context, the study as a whole: Across the full roughly 15-patient cohort, most patients were male and a median age of 63 years was recorded. RNA-seq, DNA sequencing, TCR-seq and SNP array data from multiple regions of hepatocellular carcinoma specimens were combined in the study to investigate intratumor heterogeneity. The full cohort included over 70 multiregional samples from about 15 HCC patients, consisting of 45 to 55 tumoral regions and roughly 20 adjacent nontumoral regions.

Broad study findings and their caveats: The authors noted a relatively low number of patients and under-sampled tumor-infiltrating lymphocyte representation as limitations.

The immunoSEQ assay was used to sequence TCR beta chain CDR3 regions from genomic DNA. Rearranged VDJ segments were amplified with primers annealing to V and J segments. Processing in the source paper ran as follows. Clonality and richness metrics were computed with the ImmunoSeq Analyzer software. Differentially abundant clones between regions were identified using Fisher's exact test plus a beta-binomial method for added stringency. This immuneACCESS table, as held by TCRdb, lists in-frame sequences with V and J called but not all clones. Of the missing ones, under half trace to an unresolved V gene in checked studies; the others have no known cause. The DNA gave D and trimming, while V, J and clone size come from that table. The sample data list about 20,000 clones, and around 78% of these were observed just once. About 18% of the sample belongs to the ten largest clones. Early-stage hepatocellular carcinoma was present in all patients, and no therapy was administered to any patient before surgical resection. None of the sampled areas showed macroscopic evidence of necrosis or hemorrhage. Multiple regions from a couple of patients underwent TCR sequencing (ImmunoSeq). Frozen resection tissue samples were collected at a distance of at least 1 cm from each other. Samples with the label N were taken from nontumoral liver tissue next to the tumor. Genomic DNA was extracted from bulk tissue using the DNeasy blood and tissue kit.

The receptor's source is a woman in her seventies with hepatocellular carcinoma. The chain is assembled from TRBV5-1 and TRBJ2-3; the D gene assignment is ambiguous. Specimen: tumor-adjacent normal tissue, collected before any cancer treatment. The DNA is TGCGCCAGCAATGAAACTCCTAGCACAGATACGCAGTATTTT. Its product reads: CASNETPSTDTQYF.